This T cell receptor (beta chain) was recorded in a study of CD8 T cells in ankylosing spondylitis. Overall study results and limits: CD8+ disease-linked clones were present at relatively low frequencies in blood. Eight highly homologous variants formed a TCR beta motif that appeared characteristic of ankylosing spondylitis blood. Before this, some motif variants had been reported in reactive arthritis synovial fluid and blood.

From the 5' RACE reads, TCRdb called clonotypes with MiXCR, one entry per CDR3 protein. The sample lists 300,000 to 400,000 distinct CDR3 sequences, under 14% seen once, with about 10% in the top ten. With respect to this clonotype: What it recognizes is unknown.

The germline CDR1 and CDR2 sequences are MNHEY and SVGAGI. The CDR3 extends over 16 amino acids. Trimming cost V 0 bases and J 0 bases, with 11 bases left between them. This clonotype was obtained from a female donor with ankylosing spondylitis or in good health (not recorded which). The chain carries TRBV6-5 and TRBJ1-1; no clear D. The sample was blood, either unsorted or a sorted T cell fraction (not recorded which). CDR3 region: CASSYSRGQMNTEAFF. CDR3 DNA: TGTGCCAGCAGTTACTCGAGAGGGCAGATGAACACTGAAGCTTTCTTT.